Listed here are 24 T cell receptor beta chains from one sample, sequenced in a study of blood T cell repertoires in COVID-19. Assay: immunoSEQ multiplex PCR; the TCRdb copy retains only in-frame clones and omits some. The data contain hundreds of thousands of clones, approximately 89% of them seen just once; the ten biggest clones take up 2.5% to 3.5%. Sequencing was performed on PBMCs or T cells enriched from blood (not recorded which). These receptors all stem from a woman in her forties or fifties who had been exposed to COVID-19.

This chain uses TRBV2 with TRBJ2-6; possible D gene TRBD1, 6 bases. Germline lookup yields CDR1 SNHLY and CDR2 FYNNEI. The ends were cut back, 7 bases at V and 0 bases at J, with 16 bases in the middle. The CDR3 covers 17 residues. The CDR3 nucleotides are TGTGCCAGCAATGGACAGCCACTCTCCTCTGGGGCCAACGTCCTGACTTTC. Protein: CASNGQPLSSGANVLTF.

CDR3 in amino acids: CASSRTGAFRSPLHF. In nucleotides, the CDR3 is TGTGCCAGCAGCCGTACAGGGGCATTTAGGTCACCCCTCCACTTT. The rearrangement links TRBV27 to TRBJ1-6, with TRBD1 matching over 7 bases. Germline-derived CDR1 and CDR2 are MNHEY and SMNVEV (reference sequence). Trimming at V came to 6 bases and at J to 10 bases, leaving 12 bases not matched to a gene. This CDR3 region has 15 residues.

J is TRBJ1-5 and V is TRBV5-6; TRBD1 matches 10 bases. Germline-derived CDR1 and CDR2 are SGHDT and YYEEEE. CDR3 length equals 16 residues. The ends lost 0 bases at V and 6 bases at J; junction bases unmatched: 6. The CDR3 DNA is TGTGCCAGCAGCTTGGGGCGGGACAGGGGAGGTCAGCCCCAGCATTTT. Translated: CASSLGRDRGGQPQHF.

V is TRBV19 and J is TRBJ1-2; 9 positions agree with TRBD1. This CDR3 comprises 12 residues. The V gene end was trimmed by 6 bases and the J gene end by 8 bases; junction bases not matched to a gene: 4. The germline gives CDR1 LNHDA, CDR2 SQIVND (reference sequence). Here the CDR3 reads CASRTGGSGYTF. The DNA of the CDR3 is TGTGCCAGTAGAACAGGGGGCAGCGGCTACACCTTC. Filled out from reference TRBV19 and TRBJ1-2, the complete variable domain reads DGGITQSPKYLFRKEGQNVTLSCEQNLNHDAMYWYRQDPGQGLRLIYYSQIVNDFQKGDIAEGYSVSREKKESFPLTVTSAQKNPTAFYLCASRTGGSGYTFGSGTRLTVV.

The chain uses TRBV7-6 and TRBJ2-5; 7 nucleotides line up with TRBD2. Germline CDR1 and CDR2: SGHVS and FNYEAQ. The CDR3 has 16 residues. Trimming at V came to 2 bases and at J to 2 bases, leaving 8 bases not matched to a gene. The CDR3 sequence: CASSLFSGGGQETQYF. The CDR3 nucleotides read TGTGCCAGCAGCTTATTTTCGGGGGGAGGACAAGAGACCCAGTACTTC.

The J gene is TRBJ2-1, the V gene TRBV5-4, with 7 bases aligning to TRBD1. Germline CDR1 is SGHNT and CDR2 is YYREEE (reference sequence). This CDR3 contains 15 residues. V was pared by 3 bases and J by 8 bases, with 11 bases of the junction left unmatched. The DNA for the CDR3 is TGTGCCAGCAGCTCCCATAGGGGGCCCGGCGATGAGCAGTTCTTC. Encoded protein: CASSSHRGPGDEQFF.

The chain uses TRBV11-3 and TRBJ2-1, with 15 bases aligning to TRBD2. The CDR3 sequence is 17 residues long. V lost 5 bases and J lost 7; bases outside the gene matches: 9. Looked up from germline, CDR1 is SGHNT and CDR2 is YENEEA. In nucleotides, the CDR3 is TGTGCCAGCAGCCCATCCCGGACTAGCGGGGGGGGTAATGAGCAGTTCTTC. Residues: CASSPSRTSGGGNEQFF. Full variable domain (outside the CDR3, taken from reference TRBV11-3 and TRBJ2-1): EAGVVQSPRYKIIEKKQPVAFWCNPISGHNTLYWYLQNLGQGPELLIRYENEEAVDDSQLPKDRFSAERLKGVDSTLKIQPAELGDSAVYLCASSPSRTSGGGNEQFFGPGTRLTVL.

The rearrangement links TRBV4-1 to TRBJ2-3; D is uncertain. This CDR3 has 14 residues. Germline V gene lookup returns CDR1 MGHRA and CDR2 YSYEKL. Trimming stripped 4 bases from V and 2 bases from J, with 10 bases between. The CDR3 bases are TGCGCCAGCAGCCTCTCCTTATTCACAGATACGCAGTATTTT. It yields the protein CASSLSLFTDTQYF.

The chain combines TRBV7-9 with TRBJ2-7; 9 bases map to TRBD1. Germline loops: CDR1 SEHNR, CDR2 FQNEAQ (reference sequence). The CDR3 spans 15 residues. Germline trimming cut 4 bases from V and 2 bases from J; bases unmatched to any gene: 6. Written as DNA, the CDR3 is TGTGCCAGCAGCTCCTCGGGACAGGGTGCCTACGAGCAGTACTTC. Translating it yields CASSSSGQGAYEQYF. Using reference TRBV7-9 and TRBJ2-7 for the parts outside the CDR3, the full variable domain is DTGVSQNPRHKITKRGQNVTFRCDPISEHNRLYWYRQTLGQGPEFLTYFQNEAQLEKSRLLSDRFSAERPKGSFSTLEIQRTEQGDSAMYLCASSSSGQGAYEQYFGPGTRLTVT.

This clone occurred a few times. The V call is TRBV28, the J call TRBJ2-1, with 8 bases fitting TRBD1. CDR3 length: 14 residues. Germline V gene lookup returns CDR1 MDHEN and CDR2 SYDVKM. After removal of 11 bases from V and 3 bases from J, the junction contained 9 bases not matched to a gene. The DNA of the CDR3 is TGTGCCTCGGCCGAGACAGGGGACTACAATGAGCAGTTCTTC. Its protein product is CASAETGDYNEQFF. Together with reference TRBV28 and TRBJ2-1, the CDR3 gives the full variable domain: DVKVTQSSRYLVKRTGEKVFLECVQDMDHENMFWYRQDPGLGLRLIYFSYDVKMKEKGDIPEGYSVSREKKERFSLILESASTNQTSMYLCASAETGDYNEQFFGPGTRLTVL.

The gene calls are TRBV3-1 (or the pseudogene TRBV3-2) and TRBJ2-3, with D perhaps TRBD2 (7 bases). CDR1 is LGHDT and CDR2 is YNNKEL in the germline V gene (reference sequence). The V and J ends lost 4 bases and 0 bases respectively, with 14 bases between them. CDR3 length equals 16 residues. Here the CDR3 DNA reads TGTGCCAGCAGCCCGGTGGGGGGGGCTAGCACAGATACGCAGTATTTT. Translation gives CASSPVGGASTDTQYF.

This chain connects TRBV2 to TRBJ2-7, with 13 bases fitting TRBD2. The CDR3 runs to 15 residues. Trimming cost V 7 bases and J 2 bases; bases outside gene matches: 5. The germline V gene has CDR1 SNHLY and CDR2 FYNNEI. The CDR3 loop is CASIPGLAGTYEQYF. CDR3 bases: TGTGCCAGCATTCCGGGACTAGCGGGAACCTACGAGCAGTACTTC.

This clone was seen once. The chain carries TRBV5-1 and TRBJ2-1; 10 bases are a match to TRBD2. After removal of 0 bases from V and 7 bases from J, the junction contained 7 bases not matched to a gene. CDR3 length equals 16 residues. Looked up from germline, CDR1 is SGHRS and CDR2 is YFSETQ. CDR3 amino acids: CASSLEPGLASNEQFF. CDR3 nucleotides: TGCGCCAGCAGCTTGGAGCCGGGACTAGCGAGTAATGAGCAGTTCTTC.

The rearrangement joins TRBV11-3 to TRBJ2-5; no definite D call. The V gene's germline CDR1 is SGHNT and CDR2 YENEEA. The CDR3 length is 17 residues. V shed 4 bases and J shed 4 bases, with 22 bases lying between them. DNA for the CDR3: TGTGCCAGCAGCTCCCCCCAGGTGACACCTGGATTAGAGACCCAGTACTTC. Translation gives CASSSPQVTPGLETQYF.

The rearrangement links TRBV18 to TRBJ2-3, with 7 bases identical to TRBD1. Per the germline V gene, CDR1 is KGHSH and CDR2 is LQKENI. V lost 7 bases and J lost 2; bases outside the gene matches: 12. CDR3 length equals 16 residues. Here the CDR3 DNA reads TGTGCCAGCTTACAATCTCGGGACAGACACACAGATACGCAGTATTTT. Its translation: CASLQSRDRHTDTQYF. Full variable domain (outside the CDR3, taken from reference TRBV18 and TRBJ2-3): NAGVMQNPRHLVRRRGQEARLRCSPMKGHSHVYWYRQLPEEGLKFMVYLQKENIIDESGMPKERFSAEFPKEGPSILRIQQVVRGDSAAYFCASLQSRDRHTDTQYFGPGTRLTVL.

The chain has TRBV7-2 and TRBJ2-6; 7 bases line up with TRBD1. The CDR3 length is 17 residues. CDR1 and CDR2 (germline): SGHTA, FQGNSA. The J segment lost 1 base and the V segment lost 5 bases, leaving 8 bases of the junction unmatched. The chain's CDR3 is CASSQDRLTSGANVLTF. DNA for the CDR3: TGTGCCAGCAGCCAGGACAGGCTAACATCTGGGGCCAACGTCCTGACTTTC. Supplemented by reference TRBV7-2 and TRBJ2-6, the full variable domain reads GAGVSQSPSNKVTEKGKDVELRCDPISGHTALYWYRQSLGQGLEFLIYFQGNSAPDKSGLPSDRFSAERTGGSVSTLTIQRTQQEDSAVYLCASSQDRLTSGANVLTFGAGSRLTVL.

This clone was observed a single time. The chain employs TRBV3-1 (or the pseudogene TRBV3-2) and TRBJ1-3; unclear D gene. Germline CDR1 reads LGHDT; CDR2 reads YNNKEL (reference sequence). V lost 8 bases and J 4 bases, leaving 12 bases between the germline ends. The CDR3 is 13 amino acids. The DNA for the CDR3 is TGTGCCAGCTTCCCTGGTCGGGGAAACACCATATATTTT. Translation: CASFPGRGNTIYF.

The chain joins TRBV19 to TRBJ2-3; 9 bases align to TRBD2. The CDR3 runs to 15 residues. Germline assignment: CDR1 LNHDA and CDR2 SQIVND (reference sequence). Trimming at V came to 7 bases and at J to 2 bases, leaving 7 bases not matched to a gene. CDR3 bases: TGTGCCAGTACCGGGCTAGCGGGAAACACAGATACGCAGTATTTT. Translation gives CASTGLAGNTDTQYF. Full variable domain (outside the CDR3, taken from reference TRBV19 and TRBJ2-3): DGGITQSPKYLFRKEGQNVTLSCEQNLNHDAMYWYRQDPGQGLRLIYYSQIVNDFQKGDIAEGYSVSREKKESFPLTVTSAQKNPTAFYLCASTGLAGNTDTQYFGPGTRLTVL.

The sample holds a few counts of this clone. This chain connects TRBV3-1 (or the pseudogene TRBV3-2) to TRBJ2-7; TRBD2 aligns across 7 bases. V was pared by 4 bases and J by 2 bases, with 11 bases of the junction left unmatched. The CDR3 totals 16 residues. Germline V CDR1 and CDR2: LGHDT, YNNKEL (reference sequence). This CDR3 is CASSPRAGGNAYEQYF. Here the CDR3 DNA reads TGTGCCAGCAGCCCCCGAGCCGGGGGGAACGCCTACGAGCAGTACTTC.

V is TRBV19 and J is TRBJ1-5; D may be TRBD1 (5 bases). V was shortened by 4 bases and J by 0 bases, with 10 bases between the two germline ends. Germline V gives CDR1 LNHDA, CDR2 SQIVND (reference sequence). This CDR3 is built from 15 residues. CDR3 DNA: TGTGCCAGTAGTAAGACAGATTATAGCAATCAGCCCCAGCATTTT. It specifies CASSKTDYSNQPQHF.

This chain links TRBV18 with TRBJ1-1, with 10 bases matching TRBD1. This CDR3 is 16 amino acids long. CDR1 KGHSH and CDR2 LQKENI come from the germline V gene. J lost 5 bases, V lost 6 bases, and 12 bases had no gene match. The CDR3 DNA is TGTGCCAGCTCCCCCGGGACAGGGGTGAAACGAACTGAAGCTTTCTTT. It specifies CASSPGTGVKRTEAFF.

As to this clone: Different DNA sequences within this sample yield the same CDR3. The genes are TRBV18 and TRBJ2-7; 8 nucleotides agree with TRBD1. The CDR3 loop spans 14 amino acids. The germline V gene has CDR1 KGHSH and CDR2 LQKENI. With 6 bases clipped from V and 0 bases from J, the junction kept 4 bases outside the gene matches. The CDR3 DNA reads as TGTGCCAGCTCGCCCGGGACAGGCTCCTACGAGCAGTACTTC. Amino acid sequence: CASSPGTGSYEQYF.

V usage is TRBV5-1 and J usage is TRBJ1-1; TRBD1 agrees at 8 bases. The junction had 8 bases not matched to a gene; V was cut back by 0 bases and J by 1 base. The CDR3 runs to 17 residues. CDR1 SGHRS and CDR2 YFSETQ come from the germline V gene. As DNA, the CDR3 is TGCGCCAGCAGCTTGGACCCACCCGGACAGGGGAACACTGAAGCTTTCTTT. As protein: CASSLDPPGQGNTEAFF. Combining the CDR3 with reference TRBV5-1 and TRBJ1-1 gives the whole variable domain KAGVTQTPRYLIKTRGQQVTLSCSPISGHRSVSWYQQTPGQGLQFLFEYFSETQRNKGNFPGRFSGRQFSNSRSEMNVSTLELGDSALYLCASSLDPPGQGNTEAFFGQGTRLTVV.

V gene TRBV2 combines with J gene TRBJ2-7; 9 bases map to TRBD2. In germline, CDR1 is SNHLY, CDR2 FYNNEI. The CDR3 contains 19 residues. The V segment lost 4 bases and the J segment 2 bases; nucleotides outside the gene matches: 18. The CDR3 nucleotides are TGTGCCAGCAGTGTTTTGACTTGGGGTGATAGCGGGAGTACCTACGAGCAGTACTTC. Translated: CASSVLTWGDSGSTYEQYF.